The TCR beta chain under discussion was sequenced for a study of CD8 T cells in Susac syndrome. An input of about 0.5 to 1 ug of RNA was subjected to reverse transcription using random hexamers. In TCRdb, the immunoSEQ multiplex PCR reads were re-called with MiXCR into one record per CDR3 protein. The sample has about 210,000 distinct CDR3 sequences, approximately 95% seen once. This CDR3 comprises 16 residues. Per germline, CDR1 SGHTA and CDR2 FQGNSA. Trimming removed 6 bases at V and 4 bases at J, with 21 bases between. The TCR sequence derives from a human donor with multiple sclerosis. The source material was CD4+ T cells from PBMCs. The chain carries TRBV7-2 and TRBJ1-1; D might be TRBD1 (5 bases). In DNA form, the CDR3 reads TGTGCCAGCAGACCAACCCGGGACTCAAGGGGCACTGAAGCTTTCTTT. This gives the protein CASRPTRDSRGTEAFF.